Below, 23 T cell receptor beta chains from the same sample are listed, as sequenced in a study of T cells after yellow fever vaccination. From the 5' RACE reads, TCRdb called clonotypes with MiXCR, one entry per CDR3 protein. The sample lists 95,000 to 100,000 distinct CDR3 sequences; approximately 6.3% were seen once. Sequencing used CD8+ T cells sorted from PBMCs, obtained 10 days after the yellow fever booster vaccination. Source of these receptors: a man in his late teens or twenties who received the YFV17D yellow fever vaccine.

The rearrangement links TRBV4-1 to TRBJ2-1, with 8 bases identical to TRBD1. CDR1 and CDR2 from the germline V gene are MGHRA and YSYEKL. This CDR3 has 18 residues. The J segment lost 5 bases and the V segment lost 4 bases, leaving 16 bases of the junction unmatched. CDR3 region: CASSRKGQGFSPNNEQFF. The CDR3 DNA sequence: TGCGCCAGCAGCCGGAAAGGACAGGGTTTTAGTCCTAACAATGAGCAGTTCTTC.

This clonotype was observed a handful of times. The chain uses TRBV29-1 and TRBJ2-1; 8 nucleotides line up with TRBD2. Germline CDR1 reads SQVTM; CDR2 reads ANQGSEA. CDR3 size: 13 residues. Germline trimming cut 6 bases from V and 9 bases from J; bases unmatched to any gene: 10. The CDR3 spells CSVGGGVHVEQFF. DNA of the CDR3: TGCAGCGTCGGGGGGGGGGTACACGTTGAGCAGTTCTTC.

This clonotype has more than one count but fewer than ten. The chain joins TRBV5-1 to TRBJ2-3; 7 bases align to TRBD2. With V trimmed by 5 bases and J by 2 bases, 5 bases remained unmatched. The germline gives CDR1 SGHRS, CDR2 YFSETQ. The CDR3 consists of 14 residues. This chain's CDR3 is CASSTSAFTDTQYF. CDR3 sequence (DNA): TGCGCCAGCAGTACTAGCGCTTTCACAGATACGCAGTATTTT.

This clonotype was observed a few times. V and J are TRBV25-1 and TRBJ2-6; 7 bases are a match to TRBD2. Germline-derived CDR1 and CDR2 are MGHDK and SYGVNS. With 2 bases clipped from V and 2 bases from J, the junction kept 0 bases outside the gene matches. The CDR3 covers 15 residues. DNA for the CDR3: TGTGCCAGCAGTGAAGGGAGGGCTGGGGCCAACGTCCTGACTTTC. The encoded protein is CASSEGRAGANVLTF.

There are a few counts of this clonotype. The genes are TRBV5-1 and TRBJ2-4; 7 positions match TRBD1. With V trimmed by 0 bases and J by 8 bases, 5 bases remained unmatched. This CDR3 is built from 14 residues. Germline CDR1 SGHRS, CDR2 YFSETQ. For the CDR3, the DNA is TGCGCCAGCAGCTTGGAAACAGGGGAGCACATTCAGTACTTC. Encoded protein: CASSLETGEHIQYF.

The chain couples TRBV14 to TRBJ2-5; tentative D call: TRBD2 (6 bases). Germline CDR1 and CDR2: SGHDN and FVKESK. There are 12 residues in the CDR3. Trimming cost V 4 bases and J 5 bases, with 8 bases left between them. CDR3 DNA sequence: TGTGCCAGCAGCCCAGGGAGGGAGACCCAGTACTTC. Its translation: CASSPGRETQYF.

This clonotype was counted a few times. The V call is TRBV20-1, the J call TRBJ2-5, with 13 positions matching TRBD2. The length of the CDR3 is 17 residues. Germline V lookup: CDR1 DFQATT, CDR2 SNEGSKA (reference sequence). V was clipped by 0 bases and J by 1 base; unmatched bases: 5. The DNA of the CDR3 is TGCAGTGCTAGAGATCCGACTAGCGGGGGGATCCAAGAGACCCAGTACTTC. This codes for CSARDPTSGGIQETQYF.

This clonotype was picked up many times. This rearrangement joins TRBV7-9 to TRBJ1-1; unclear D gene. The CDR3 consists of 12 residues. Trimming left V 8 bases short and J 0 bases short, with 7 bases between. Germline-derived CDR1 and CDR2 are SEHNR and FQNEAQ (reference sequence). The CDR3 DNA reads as TGTGCCAGCTCCCTGTTGAACACTGAAGCTTTCTTT. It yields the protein CASSLLNTEAFF.

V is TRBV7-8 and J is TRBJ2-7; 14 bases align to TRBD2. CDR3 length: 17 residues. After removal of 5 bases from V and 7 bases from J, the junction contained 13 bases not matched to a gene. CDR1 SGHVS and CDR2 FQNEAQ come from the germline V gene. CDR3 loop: CASSEGRGLAGAWEQYV. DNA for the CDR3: TGTGCCAGCAGCGAAGGGAGGGGACTAGCGGGGGCCTGGGAGCAGTACGTC.

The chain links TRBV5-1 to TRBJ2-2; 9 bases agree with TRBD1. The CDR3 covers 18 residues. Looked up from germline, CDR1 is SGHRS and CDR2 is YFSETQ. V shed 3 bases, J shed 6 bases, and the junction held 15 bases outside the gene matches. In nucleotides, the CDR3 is TGCGCCAGCAGCTCCCGTGGGACAGGGTATACCCCGCCCGGGGAGCTGTTTTTT. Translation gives CASSSRGTGYTPPGELFF.

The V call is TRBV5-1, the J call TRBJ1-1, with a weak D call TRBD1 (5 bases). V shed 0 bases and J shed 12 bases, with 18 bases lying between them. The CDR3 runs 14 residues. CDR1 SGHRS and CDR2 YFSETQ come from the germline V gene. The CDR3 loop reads CASSLELPRDSTFF. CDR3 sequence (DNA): TGCGCCAGCAGCTTGGAATTGCCCCGGGACTCAACTTTCTTT.

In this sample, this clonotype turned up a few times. Written as DNA, the CDR3 is TGTGCCACCAGCGAAGGCCGGGGAGCAGGAACGTACGAGCAGTACGTC. Translation gives CATSEGRGAGTYEQYV. J is TRBJ2-7 and V is TRBV15; D might be TRBD2 (5 bases). The CDR3 has 16 residues. Germline V CDR1 and CDR2: LNHNV, YYDKDF (reference sequence). V lost 5 bases to trimming and J lost 4 bases, with 21 bases between them.

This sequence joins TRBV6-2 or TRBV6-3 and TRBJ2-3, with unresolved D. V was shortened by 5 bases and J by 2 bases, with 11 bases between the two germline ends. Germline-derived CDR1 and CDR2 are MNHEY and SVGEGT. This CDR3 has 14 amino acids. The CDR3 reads CASSLNSFTDTQYF. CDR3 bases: TGTGCCAGCAGTCTAAATTCCTTCACAGATACGCAGTATTTT.

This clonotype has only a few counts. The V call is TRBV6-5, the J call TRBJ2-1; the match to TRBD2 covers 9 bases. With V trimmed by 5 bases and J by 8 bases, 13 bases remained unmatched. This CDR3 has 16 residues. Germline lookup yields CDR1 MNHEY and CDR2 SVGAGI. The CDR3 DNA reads TGTGCCAGCAGTGCTTCACTATTGCGGGGGGGCGATGAGCAGTTCTTC. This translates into CASSASLLRGGDEQFF.

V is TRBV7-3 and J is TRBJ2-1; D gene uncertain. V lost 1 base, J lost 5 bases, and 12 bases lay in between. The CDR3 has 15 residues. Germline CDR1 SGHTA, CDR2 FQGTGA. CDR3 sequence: CASSLIGLSDNEQFF. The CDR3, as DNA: TGTGCCAGCAGCTTAATAGGGCTATCAGACAATGAGCAGTTCTTC. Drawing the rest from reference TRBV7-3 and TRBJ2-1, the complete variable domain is GAGVSQTPSNKVTEKGKYVELRCDPISGHTALYWYRQSLGQGPEFLIYFQGTGAADDSGLPNDRFFAVRPEGSVSTLKIQRTERGDSAVYLCASSLIGLSDNEQFFGPGTRLTVL.

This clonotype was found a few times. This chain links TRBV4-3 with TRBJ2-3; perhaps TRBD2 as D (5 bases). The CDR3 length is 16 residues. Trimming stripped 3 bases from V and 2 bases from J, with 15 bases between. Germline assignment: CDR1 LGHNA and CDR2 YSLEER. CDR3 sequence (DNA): TGCGCCAGCAGCCATCGCCCGGGGTTCTCCACAGATACGCAGTATTTT. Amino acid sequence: CASSHRPGFSTDTQYF.

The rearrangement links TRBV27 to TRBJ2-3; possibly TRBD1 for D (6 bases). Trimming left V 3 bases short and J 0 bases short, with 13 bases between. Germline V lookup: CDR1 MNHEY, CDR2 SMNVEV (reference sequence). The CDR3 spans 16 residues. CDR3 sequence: CASSLGASLSTDTQYF. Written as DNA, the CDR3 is TGTGCCAGCAGTTTGGGGGCGTCATTAAGCACAGATACGCAGTATTTT.

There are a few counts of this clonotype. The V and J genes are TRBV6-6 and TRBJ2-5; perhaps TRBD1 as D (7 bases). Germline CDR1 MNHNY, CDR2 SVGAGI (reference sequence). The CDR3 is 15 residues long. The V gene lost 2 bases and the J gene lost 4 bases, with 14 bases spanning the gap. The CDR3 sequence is CASSYGPGGLETQYF. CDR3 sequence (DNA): TGTGCCAGCAGTTACGGGCCAGGGGGGTTAGAGACCCAGTACTTC.

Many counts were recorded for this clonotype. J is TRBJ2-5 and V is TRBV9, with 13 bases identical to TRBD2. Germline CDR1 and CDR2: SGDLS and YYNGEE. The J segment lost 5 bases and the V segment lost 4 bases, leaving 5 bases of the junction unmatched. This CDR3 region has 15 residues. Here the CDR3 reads CASSRTSGGAETQYF. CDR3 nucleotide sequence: TGTGCCAGCAGCAGGACTAGCGGGGGAGCGGAGACCCAGTACTTC.

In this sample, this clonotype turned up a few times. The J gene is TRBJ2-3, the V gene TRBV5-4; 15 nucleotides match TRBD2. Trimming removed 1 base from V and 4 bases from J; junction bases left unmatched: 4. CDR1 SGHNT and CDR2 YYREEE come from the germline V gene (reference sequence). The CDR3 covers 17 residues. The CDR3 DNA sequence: TGTGCCAGCAGCTTGTTTGGACTAGCGGGGGGGCCAGATACGCAGTATTTT. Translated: CASSLFGLAGGPDTQYF.

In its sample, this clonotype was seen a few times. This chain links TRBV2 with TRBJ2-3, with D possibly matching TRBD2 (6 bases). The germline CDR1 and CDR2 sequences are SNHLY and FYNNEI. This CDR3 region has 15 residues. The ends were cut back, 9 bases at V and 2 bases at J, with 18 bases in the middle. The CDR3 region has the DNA TGTGCCAGTGGAGCTAGCGTGATGTACACAGATACGCAGTATTTT. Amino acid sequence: CASGASVMYTDTQYF.

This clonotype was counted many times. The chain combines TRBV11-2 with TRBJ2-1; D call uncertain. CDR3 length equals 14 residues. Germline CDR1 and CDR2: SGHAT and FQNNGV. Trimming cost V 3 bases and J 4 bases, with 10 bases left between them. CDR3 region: CASSFMAGYNEQFF. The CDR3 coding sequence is TGTGCCAGCAGCTTTATGGCAGGTTACAATGAGCAGTTCTTC.

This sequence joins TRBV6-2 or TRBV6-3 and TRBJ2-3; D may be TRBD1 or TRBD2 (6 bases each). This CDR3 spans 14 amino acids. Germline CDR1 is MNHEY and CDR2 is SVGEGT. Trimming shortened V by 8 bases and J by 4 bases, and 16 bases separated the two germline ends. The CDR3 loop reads CASHKGGAADTQYF. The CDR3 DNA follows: TGTGCCAGCCATAAGGGGGGCGCGGCAGATACGCAGTATTTT.